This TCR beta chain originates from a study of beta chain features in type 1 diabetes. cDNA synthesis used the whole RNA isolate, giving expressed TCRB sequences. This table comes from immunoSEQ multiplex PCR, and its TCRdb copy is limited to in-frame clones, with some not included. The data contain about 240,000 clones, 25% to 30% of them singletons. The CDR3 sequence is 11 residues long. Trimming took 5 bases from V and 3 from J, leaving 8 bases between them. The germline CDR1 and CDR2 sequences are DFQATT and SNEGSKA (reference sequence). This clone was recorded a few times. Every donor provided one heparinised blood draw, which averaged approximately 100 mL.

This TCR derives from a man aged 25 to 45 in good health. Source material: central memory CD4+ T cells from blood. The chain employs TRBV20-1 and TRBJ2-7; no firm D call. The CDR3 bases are TGCAGTGCTTCGGACCTCTACGAGCAGTACTTC. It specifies CSASDLYEQYF.